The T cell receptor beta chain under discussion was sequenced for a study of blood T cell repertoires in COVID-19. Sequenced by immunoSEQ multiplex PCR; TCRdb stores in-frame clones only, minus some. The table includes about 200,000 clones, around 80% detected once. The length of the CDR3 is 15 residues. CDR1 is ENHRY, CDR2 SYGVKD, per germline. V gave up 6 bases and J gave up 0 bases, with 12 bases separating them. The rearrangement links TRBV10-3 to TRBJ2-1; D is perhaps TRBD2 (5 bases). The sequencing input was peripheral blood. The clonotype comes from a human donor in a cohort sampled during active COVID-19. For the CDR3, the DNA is TGTGCCATCAGGGGTTCGGGGAGCTCCTACAATGAGCAGTTCTTC. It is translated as CAIRGSGSSYNEQFF.